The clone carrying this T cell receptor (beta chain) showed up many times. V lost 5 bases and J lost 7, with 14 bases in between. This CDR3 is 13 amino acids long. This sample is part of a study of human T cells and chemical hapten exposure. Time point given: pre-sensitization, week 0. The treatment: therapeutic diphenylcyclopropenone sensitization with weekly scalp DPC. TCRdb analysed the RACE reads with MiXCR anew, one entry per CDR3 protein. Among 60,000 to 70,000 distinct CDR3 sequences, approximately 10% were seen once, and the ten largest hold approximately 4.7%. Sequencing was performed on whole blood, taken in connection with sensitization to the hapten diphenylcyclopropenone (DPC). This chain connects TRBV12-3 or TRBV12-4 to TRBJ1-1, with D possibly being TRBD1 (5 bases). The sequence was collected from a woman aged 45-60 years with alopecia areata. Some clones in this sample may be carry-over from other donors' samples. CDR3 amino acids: CASSLRQLGEAFF. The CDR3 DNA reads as TGTGCCAGCAGTCTTAGACAGCTTGGTGAAGCTTTCTTT.